The entry below gives a single T cell receptor beta chain sequence along with its context. This CDR3 contains 15 residues. The germline V gene encodes CDR1 MGHDK and CDR2 SYGVNS. Losses at the gene ends were 6 bases for V and 2 bases for J; bases not matched to a gene: 4. This sample is part of a study of response to subunit inactivated influenza vaccine. TCRdb independently ran MiXCR on the RT-PCR reads; one entry per CDR3 protein. Altogether more than 450,000 distinct CDR3 sequences are present, about 10% being singletons, with the ten largest covering around 10%. This sample was shared with a second study, whose subject was T cells expressing NK-cell markers. That paper notes: Libraries used 5'RACE template switching adding universal primer site and UMIs. Of eight sequenced donors, seven were HCMV-seropositive and one HCMV-seronegative. As a fraction of CD8+ T cells, dominant NKG2C+ clonotypes reached about 1.0-8% in six or seven donors. Evidence did not settle whether expanded NKG2C+ T cell clones targeted HCMV.

This TCR derives from a man between 45 and 60 years old who received an inactivated influenza vaccine. The V call is TRBV25-1, the J call TRBJ2-1, with 10 bases lining up with TRBD2. Sequenced material: PBMCs from blood, taken on the day of vaccination. CDR3 bases: TGTGCCAGCAGAGATAGCGGGGGGACCTACAATGAGCAGTTCTTC. It is translated as CASRDSGGTYNEQFF.